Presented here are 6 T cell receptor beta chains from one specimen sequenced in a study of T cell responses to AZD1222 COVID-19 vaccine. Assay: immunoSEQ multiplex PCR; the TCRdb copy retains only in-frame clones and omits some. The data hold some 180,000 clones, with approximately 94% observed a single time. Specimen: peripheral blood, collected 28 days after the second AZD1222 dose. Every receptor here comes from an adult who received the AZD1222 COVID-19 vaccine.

DNA for the CDR3: TGTGCCAGCAGATCCAGCGGAGGAACCGGGGAGCTGTTTTTT. It encodes CASRSSGGTGELFF. V gene TRBV2 combines with J gene TRBJ2-2; possible D gene TRBD2, 5 bases. This CDR3 is 14 amino acids long. Trimming removed 6 bases from V and 5 bases from J, with 13 bases in between. Germline V gene lookup returns CDR1 SNHLY and CDR2 FYNNEI. The whole variable domain, remainder taken from reference TRBV2 and TRBJ2-2, is EPEVTQTPSHQVTQMGQEVILRCVPISNHLYFYWYRQILGQKVEFLVSFYNNEISEKSEIFDDQFSVERPDGSNFTLKIRSTKLEDSAMYFCASRSSGGTGELFFGEGSRLTVL.

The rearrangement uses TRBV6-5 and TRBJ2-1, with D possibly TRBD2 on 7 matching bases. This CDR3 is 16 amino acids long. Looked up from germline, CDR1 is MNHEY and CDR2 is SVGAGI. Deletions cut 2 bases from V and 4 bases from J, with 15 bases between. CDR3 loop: CASSYKAGAKYNEQFF. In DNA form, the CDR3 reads TGTGCCAGCAGTTACAAGGCGGGGGCGAAATACAATGAGCAGTTCTTC.

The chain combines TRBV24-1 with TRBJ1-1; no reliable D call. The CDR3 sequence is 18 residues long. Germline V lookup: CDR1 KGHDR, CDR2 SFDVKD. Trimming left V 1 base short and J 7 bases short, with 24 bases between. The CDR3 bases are TGTGCCACCAGTGATTTATCCCTACTCGTGAAGCCCTTCCGTGAAGCTTTCTTT. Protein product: CATSDLSLLVKPFREAFF.

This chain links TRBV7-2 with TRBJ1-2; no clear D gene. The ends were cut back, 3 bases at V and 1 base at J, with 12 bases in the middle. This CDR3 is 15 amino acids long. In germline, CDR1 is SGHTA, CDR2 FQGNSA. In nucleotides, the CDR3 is TGTGCCAGCAGCTTTGGGGTCCGGGATAACTATGGCTACACCTTC. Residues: CASSFGVRDNYGYTF.

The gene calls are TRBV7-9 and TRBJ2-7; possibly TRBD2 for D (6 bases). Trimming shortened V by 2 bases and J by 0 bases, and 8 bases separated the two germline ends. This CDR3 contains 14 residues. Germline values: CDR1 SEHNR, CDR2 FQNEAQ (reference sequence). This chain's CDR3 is CASSLRTTSYEQYF. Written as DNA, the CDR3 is TGTGCCAGCAGCTTACGGACTACCTCCTACGAGCAGTACTTC.

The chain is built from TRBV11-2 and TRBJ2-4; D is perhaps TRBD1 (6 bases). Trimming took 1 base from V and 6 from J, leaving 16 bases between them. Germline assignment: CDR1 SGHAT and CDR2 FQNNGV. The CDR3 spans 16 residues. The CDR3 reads CASSLVSGASGNIQYF. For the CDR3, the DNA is TGTGCCAGCAGCTTAGTGTCAGGGGCGTCGGGAAACATTCAGTACTTC.